The sequence of this T cell receptor beta chain was determined in a study of shared clonotypes between healthy human individuals (TCRdb year 2020). Study-wide context: A few men and a couple of women, aged 18 to 49 years, made up the cohort. The study deeply sequenced blood TCR repertoires of roughly five healthy adults to estimate repertoire size and the extent of clonotype sharing between individuals. Different laboratories and diverse techniques were used to prepare libraries and sequence TCR repertoires, to increase sequencing depth and limit assay-specific biases. Per donor, leukapheresis produced somewhere between about 0.9 and 9.5 billion PBMCs. Findings and caveats that apply to the study as a whole: Because the study included a small number of donors, the genetic and exposure-history diversity represented was limited. Pairwise subsampling indicated that sequencing depth was expected to affect the degree of clonotype sharing among donors. Sampling was limited to blood, and TCR repertoires in tissue likely differ from TCR repertoires in blood.

TCR CDR3 regions were amplified from genomic DNA by multiplex PCR using the deep immunoSEQ assay. Extracted genomic DNA from each cell subset was spread evenly across all wells of several immunoSEQ 96-well plates, with each plate serving as a replicate. Each replicate PCR for unsorted PBMC received 250 to 300 ng genomic DNA, equal to 25,000 to 35,000 T cell genomes. Unsorted PBMC genomic DNA was sequenced across ten immunoSEQ deep assay plates. Purified libraries were measured with a Qubit 3.0 fluorometer, size-checked on a Bioanalyzer 2100, and measured again with the KAPA Library Quantification kit. Each immunoSEQ 96-well plate was sequenced on its own single-read 150-cycle Illumina NextSeq 550 flow cell. On the authors' methods: The immunoSEQ output contained only junctional sequences without quality scores, so filtering could not match that applied to full-length reads. Sequences were annotated with PyIR, a Python wrapper for IgBLAST v1.9, using IMGT germline references to assign V/J genes and CDR3. Reads with weak V/J assignments (E-value above 1e-6), missing CDR3, stop codons, out-of-frame junctions, or ambiguous translated residues were removed. A V3J clonotype was defined by an identical inferred V gene, J gene, and CDR3 amino acid sequence. The percentage overlap between two repertoires was calculated by dividing the number of shared unique clonotypes by the size of the smaller repertoire. Repertoire richness was assessed with RTK rarefaction, the Chao1 estimator, and Recon v2.1 estimates of unobserved clonotypes. TCRdb obtained this table from immuneACCESS and retained in-frame rearrangements with V and J assigned. These tables miss some clones; where compared with another copy, unresolved V genes account for less than half of the shortfall, and the remainder is unexplained. The DNA was the basis for D and trimming; V, J and clone size are from that table. The sample contains about 92,000 clones, around 43% of them found a single time. Over 12% of the sample is taken by the ten largest.

The germline V gene sets CDR1 to SNHLY and CDR2 to FYNNEI. The CDR3 runs 14 residues from the cysteine to the phenylalanine. Only the CDR3 DNA is retained, 42 bases long and in frame from the first base. The germline ends are 14 bases apart after V is trimmed by 4 bases and J by 6 bases. This clone was seen a few times. Its cognate antigen has yet to be identified. No per-base quality is available; no much larger clone lies one base away. Donors were healthy HIV-negative adults with no recently reported acute infections or vaccinations. Every donor was a Caucasian adult living in Nashville, Tennessee, USA. For unsorted samples, 90 million or so PBMCs were counted, and genomic DNA was extracted using the QIAamp DNA Blood Mini kit. After blood collection by leukapheresis, PBMCs were isolated using Ficoll-Histopaque density gradient centrifugation and then cryopreserved in the vapor phase of liquid nitrogen.

Sequencing used PBMCs. The sequence joins TRBV2 to TRBJ2-3, with the D gene too uncertain to name. The TCR comes from a woman between 40 and 50 years old in good health. Some clones in this sample may be carry-over from other donors' samples. The DNA reads TGTGCCAGCAGTGTTGTGGCGGCCGGGGATACGCAGTATTTT. This encodes CASSVVAAGDTQYF.